The rows below give T cell receptor beta chains drawn from one sample of a study of Ad26.COV2.S vaccination and SARS-CoV-2 variants. Profiled with immunoSEQ multiplex PCR; TCRdb holds only in-frame clones, not every one. The data show about 350,000 clones, with around 90% seen just once and around 5.8% held by the top ten. Specimen: peripheral blood, collected in a trial of Ad26.COV2.S vaccine versus placebo. These receptors were taken from a person aged 18-60 years who received the Ad26.COV2.S COVID-19 vaccine or a placebo. CDR3s include the opening cysteine and the closing phenylalanine or tryptophan. Each record gives: V gene, clone size, J gene, D gene, CDR3 protein, CDR3 DNA. The D gene is left open where the match is weak. Rows give clone size only sometimes, using once, few, many, or a class for an expanded clone.

v_call: TRBV6-5; clone_size: once; j_call: TRBJ1-5; d_call: TRBD1; cdr3_aa: CATSGGRGQQPQHF; cdr3_nt: TGTGCCACTTCAGGGGGCAGGGGGCAACAGCCCCAGCATTTT
v_call: TRBV12-3/TRBV12-4; clone_size: -; j_call: TRBJ2-7; d_call: -; cdr3_aa: CASSFSYEQYF; cdr3_nt: TGTGCCAGCAGTTTTTCCTACGAGCAGTACTTC
v_call: TRBV30; clone_size: -; j_call: TRBJ2-7; d_call: -; cdr3_aa: CAWSAISRYEQYF; cdr3_nt: TGTGCCTGGAGCGCAATATCGCGCTACGAGCAGTACTTC
v_call: TRBV18; clone_size: -; j_call: TRBJ1-2; d_call: -; cdr3_aa: CASSPPARGPDGYTF; cdr3_nt: TGTGCCAGCTCACCTCCAGCCCGGGGGCCGGATGGCTACACCTTC
v_call: TRBV9; clone_size: -; j_call: TRBJ1-2; d_call: TRBD1; cdr3_aa: CASSPQGADYGYTF; cdr3_nt: TGTGCCAGCAGCCCGCAGGGGGCTGACTATGGCTACACCTTC
v_call: TRBV27; clone_size: -; j_call: TRBJ1-1; d_call: -; cdr3_aa: CASSLSPSGEASEAFF; cdr3_nt: TGTGCCAGCAGTTTATCGCCCAGTGGAGAGGCCAGTGAAGCTTTCTTT
v_call: TRBV11-2; clone_size: -; j_call: TRBJ2-7; d_call: -; cdr3_aa: CASSRPVGGGSYEQYF; cdr3_nt: TGTGCCAGCAGCCGACCCGTGGGAGGAGGGTCCTACGAGCAGTACTTC
v_call: TRBV28; clone_size: -; j_call: TRBJ1-2; d_call: -; cdr3_aa: CASSLGGAQGYGYTF; cdr3_nt: TGTGCCAGCAGTTTAGGGGGGGCGCAAGGCTATGGCTACACCTTC
v_call: TRBV4-3; clone_size: -; j_call: TRBJ2-7; d_call: TRBD2; cdr3_aa: CASSQDIAGVFEQYF; cdr3_nt: TGCGCCAGCAGCCAAGATATAGCGGGAGTTTTCGAGCAGTACTTC
v_call: TRBV9; clone_size: -; j_call: TRBJ1-6; d_call: -; cdr3_aa: CASRSGHGASPLHF; cdr3_nt: TGTGCCAGCAGAAGCGGGCATGGGGCTTCACCCCTCCACTTT
v_call: TRBV5-4; clone_size: -; j_call: TRBJ1-2; d_call: TRBD1; cdr3_aa: CASSPGRQGGVADYGYTF; cdr3_nt: TGTGCCAGCAGCCCTGGTCGACAGGGGGGGGTGGCCGACTATGGCTACACCTTC
v_call: TRBV7-9; clone_size: -; j_call: TRBJ2-7; d_call: TRBD1; cdr3_aa: CASSLALGDRGTYEQYF; cdr3_nt: TGTGCCAGCAGCTTAGCGTTAGGTGACAGGGGAACCTACGAGCAGTACTTC
v_call: TRBV6-5; clone_size: -; j_call: TRBJ2-1; d_call: TRBD1; cdr3_aa: CASSRPRDSYIF; cdr3_nt: TGTGCCAGCAGTCGTCCCCGGGACAGTTACATCTTC
v_call: TRBV2; clone_size: -; j_call: TRBJ2-7; d_call: TRBD1; cdr3_aa: CASSGPGQGARRVF; cdr3_nt: TGTGCCAGCAGTGGGCCGGGACAGGGGGCCCGACGGGTCTTC
v_call: TRBV4-3; clone_size: few; j_call: TRBJ2-7; d_call: TRBD2; cdr3_aa: CASSQGGGSTYEQYF; cdr3_nt: TGCGCCAGCAGCCAAGGGGGCGGGAGTACCTACGAGCAGTACTTC
v_call: TRBV7-9; clone_size: -; j_call: TRBJ1-1; d_call: -; cdr3_aa: CASSPLGGNTEAFF; cdr3_nt: TGTGCCAGCAGCCCCCTCGGGGGAAACACTGAAGCTTTCTTT
v_call: TRBV20-1; clone_size: many; j_call: TRBJ1-4; d_call: -; cdr3_aa: CSPSEGEKLFF; cdr3_nt: TGCAGTCCATCCGAGGGCGAAAAACTGTTTTTT
v_call: TRBV11-2; clone_size: -; j_call: TRBJ2-3; d_call: -; cdr3_aa: CALFGSTVDTQYF; cdr3_nt: TGTGCCTTGTTTGGGAGTACGGTAGATACGCAGTATTTT
v_call: TRBV27; clone_size: -; j_call: TRBJ2-3; d_call: TRBD2; cdr3_aa: CASSPNSGGLWFGRDTQYF; cdr3_nt: TGTGCCAGCAGTCCCAATAGCGGGGGACTCTGGTTCGGTAGAGATACGCAGTATTTT
v_call: TRBV6-2/TRBV6-3; clone_size: -; j_call: TRBJ1-5; d_call: TRBD1; cdr3_aa: CASSRTGGGQPQHF; cdr3_nt: TGTGCCAGCAGCCGGACAGGGGGTGGGCAGCCCCAGCATTTT
v_call: TRBV2; clone_size: -; j_call: TRBJ2-5; d_call: -; cdr3_aa: CASNLVGSYQETQYF; cdr3_nt: TGTGCCAGCAATTTGGTAGGGAGTTACCAAGAGACCCAGTACTTC
v_call: TRBV5-1; clone_size: -; j_call: TRBJ1-3; d_call: -; cdr3_aa: CASSLVLQSPNSGNTIYF; cdr3_nt: TGCGCCAGCAGCTTGGTCCTCCAAAGCCCAAACTCTGGAAACACCATATATTTT
v_call: TRBV7-9; clone_size: -; j_call: TRBJ1-1; d_call: -; cdr3_aa: CASLLGITREAFF; cdr3_nt: TGTGCCAGCCTCTTGGGGATAACCCGTGAAGCTTTCTTT
v_call: TRBV4-3; clone_size: -; j_call: TRBJ2-7; d_call: -; cdr3_aa: CASSQSPRQSSYEQYF; cdr3_nt: TGCGCCAGCAGCCAATCCCCCAGACAGAGCTCCTACGAGCAGTACTTC
v_call: TRBV27; clone_size: -; j_call: TRBJ2-7; d_call: -; cdr3_aa: CASWVRVGVSTHEQYF; cdr3_nt: TGTGCCAGCTGGGTCCGTGTAGGGGTATCAACGCACGAGCAGTACTTC
v_call: TRBV6-2/TRBV6-3; clone_size: -; j_call: TRBJ2-3; d_call: TRBD2; cdr3_aa: CASSLRSGGADTQYF; cdr3_nt: TGTGCCAGCAGTCTCCGTAGCGGGGGGGCAGATACGCAGTATTTT
v_call: TRBV28; clone_size: -; j_call: TRBJ1-3; d_call: -; cdr3_aa: CASSLLSGNTIYF; cdr3_nt: TGTGCCAGCAGTTTATTATCGGGAAACACCATATATTTT
v_call: TRBV6-6; clone_size: -; j_call: TRBJ2-3; d_call: -; cdr3_aa: CASSYSQSTPADTQYF; cdr3_nt: TGTGCCAGCAGTTACTCACAGTCAACTCCCGCAGATACGCAGTATTTT